These 25 T cell receptor beta chains came from one sample sequenced in a study of tumor and adjacent non-tumor tissue in lung cancer. The library came from three nested PCR rounds adapted from ARM-PCR protocols. Using its own MiXCR run on the multiplex PCR reads, TCRdb lists one record per CDR3 protein. The top ten hold over 40% of the sample, which has about 43,000 distinct CDR3 sequences, less than 65% seen once. This sample's RNA came from whole unsorted tissue. More than 3 cm separated this lung sample from the edge of the tumor. What was sequenced was distant non-tumor lung tissue. Receptor source: a man aged 50 or older with non-small cell lung cancer.

This clonotype was picked up many times. The V call is TRBV10-1, the J call TRBJ2-7, with D possibly being TRBD1 (6 bases). Germline V gives CDR1 WNHNN, CDR2 SYGVQD (reference sequence). This CDR3 region has 13 residues. V lost 3 bases and J lost 6, with 12 bases in between. The CDR3 region has the DNA TGCGCCAGCAGTGAACCCCCCAGGGGCGAGCAGTACTTC. Protein: CASSEPPRGEQYF.

To note about this clonotype: One junction end does not reproduce the germline sequence, and a read error may be involved. This chain uses TRBV10-2 with TRBJ2-7, with TRBD2 matching over 8 bases. Germline assignment: CDR1 WSHSY and CDR2 SAAADI. This CDR3 region has 15 residues. The CDR3 is CASSEGGSGNYEQYF. CDR3 coding DNA: TGTGCCAGCAGTGAGGGGGGTAGCGGGAACTACGAGCAGTACTTC.

In the case of this clonotype: Because it lacks the conserved phenylalanine or tryptophan at the end, this CDR3 is likely a read error. Because the CDR3's place on the DNA is in doubt, the DNA is left out and the CDR3 is given as listed by TCRdb. The chain employs TRBV20-1 and TRBJ1-5; the table's D call TRBD1 went unverified against the DNA. Including both end residues, the CDR3 is 15 amino acids long. Germline CDR1 and CDR2: DFQATT and SNEGSKA (reference sequence). CDR3 region: CSTGTGGRSNQPQHL.

The chain carries TRBV30 and TRBJ2-4; D gene ambiguous. This CDR3 contains 13 residues. Trimming took off 2 bases at V and 6 bases at J, with 11 bases between the two ends. Germline CDR1 reads GTSNPN; CDR2 reads SVGIG (reference sequence). In nucleotides, the CDR3 is TGTGCCTGGAGTCTGGTAGAACGAAACATTCAGTACTTC. Translating gives CAWSLVERNIQYF.

Ten or more counts support this clonotype. The rearrangement uses TRBV4-1 and TRBJ1-3; D remains unclear. Trimming cost V 1 base and J 0 bases, with 22 bases left between them. This CDR3 spans 20 amino acids. Germline-derived CDR1 and CDR2 are MGHRA and YSYEKL. CDR3 nucleotides: TGCGCCAGCAGCCAAGGGGTGGGAGGAGACTTCTTCATCTCTGGAAACACCATATATTTT. Residues: CASSQGVGGDFFISGNTIYF.

A word on this clonotype: A junction end diverges from the germline sequence, so it may reflect a read error. The V and J genes are TRBV6-5 and TRBJ1-4; D is possibly TRBD1 (5 bases). Germline-derived CDR1 and CDR2 are MNHEY and SVGAGI. The CDR3 runs 14 residues. The CDR3 DNA is TGTGTCAGCAGTTATTTTCAGGGATTTGAAAAACCGTTTTTT. Its translation is CVSSYFQGFEKPFF.

In regard to this clonotype: One end of the junction is discordant with germline, which a read error may explain. The CDR3 coding sequence is TGCAGCGTCCGAGGGAGTACCTATGAGCAGTACTTC. It translates to CSVRGSTYEQYF. V gene TRBV29-1 combines with J gene TRBJ2-7; maybe TRBD2 (5 bases). From germline, CDR1 is SQVTM and CDR2 ANQGSEA. The CDR3 extends over 12 amino acids.

On this clonotype itself: A clone one base away is much larger, so this may be a read error. The gene calls are TRBV5-4 and TRBJ2-2, with 8 bases fitting TRBD1. This CDR3 is built from 15 residues. The germline CDR1 and CDR2 sequences are SGHNT and YYREEE (reference sequence). In DNA form, the CDR3 reads TGTGCCGGCAGCTACGACAGGGGTAACACCGGGGAGCTGTTTTTT. It encodes CAGSYDRGNTGELFF. The full variable domain, rest sourced from reference TRBV5-4 and TRBJ2-2, is ETGVTQSPTHLIKTRGQQVTLRCSSQSGHNTVSWYQQALGQGPQFIFQYYREEENGRGNFPPRFSGLQFPNYSSELNVNALELDDSALYLCAGSYDRGNTGELFFGEGSRLTVL.

Regarding this clonotype: Since a much larger clone is just one base distant, this may be a read error. This CDR3 reads CARRGQERNYGYTF. The CDR3 region has the DNA TGTGCCAGGAGAGGGCAGGAGAGAAACTATGGCTACACCTTC. The gene calls are TRBV6-6 and TRBJ1-2, with D hard to call. Germline loops: CDR1 MNHNY, CDR2 SVGAGI (reference sequence). The CDR3 loop spans 14 amino acids. The ends were cut back, 9 bases at V and 2 bases at J, with 16 bases in the middle.

Only a few counts were recorded for this clonotype. A read error may be the cause here, since a much bigger clone is one base away. The chain employs TRBV10-3 and TRBJ2-5, with 8 bases aligning to TRBD1. The CDR3 runs 13 residues. Germline lookup yields CDR1 ENHRY and CDR2 SYGVKD. The CDR3 sequence: CDISDRGEETQYF. The CDR3 nucleotides are TGTGACATCAGCGACAGGGGCGAAGAGACCCAGTACTTC.

This sequence joins TRBV4-1 and TRBJ1-2, with D uncertain. The V gene's germline CDR1 is MGHRA and CDR2 YSYEKL. This CDR3 is 14 amino acids long. Trimming cost V 1 base and J 10 bases, with 16 bases left between them. This CDR3 is CASSQVSPYCDYTF. The CDR3 DNA reads as TGCGCCAGCAGCCAAGTTTCACCATACTGTGACTACACCTTC.

The chain uses TRBV25-1 and TRBJ1-1; a weak D match, TRBD1 (5 bases). The CDR3 has 14 amino acids. CDR1 MGHDK and CDR2 SYGVNS come from the germline V gene. Trimming pared 1 base from V and 6 bases from J, leaving 12 bases between. CDR3 loop: CASSESGRVPEAFF. The DNA of the CDR3 is TGTGCCAGCAGTGAATCGGGCAGGGTGCCTGAAGCTTTCTTT.

At least ten counts were recorded for this clonotype. V gene TRBV10-3 combines with J gene TRBJ2-7; D may be TRBD1 or TRBD2 (6 bases each). The CDR3 sequence is 12 residues long. Trimming pared 6 bases from V and 5 bases from J, leaving 11 bases between. Germline V gives CDR1 ENHRY, CDR2 SYGVKD. The CDR3 region has the DNA TGTGCCATCAGGACGGAGGGGGACGAGCAGTACTTC. Translating gives CAIRTEGDEQYF.

The DNA for the CDR3 is TGTGCCAGCAGCTCCGGACAGGCCCTTTTGGCCCTCCACTTT. Its translation: CASSSGQALLALHF. The chain employs TRBV11-2 and TRBJ1-6; TRBD1 aligns across 7 bases. J gave up 14 bases and V 4 bases, and 11 bases lay outside the gene matches. CDR1 SGHAT and CDR2 FQNNGV come from the germline V gene. The CDR3 has 14 amino acids.

This sequence joins TRBV29-1 and TRBJ2-1; either TRBD1 or TRBD2 may supply D (5 bases each). Germline CDR1 reads SQVTM; CDR2 reads ANQGSEA. Trimming took off 2 bases at V and 5 bases at J, with 13 bases between the two ends. The length of the CDR3 is 14 residues. The CDR3 DNA reads TGCAGCGTTGAATACTGGGGGAGAGACAATGAGCAGTTCTTC. Its translation: CSVEYWGRDNEQFF.

This clonotype was found a few times. This may stem from a read error, because a much larger clone lies one nucleotide away. The chain uses TRBV6-5 and TRBJ2-5, with D perhaps given as TRBD1 or TRBD2 (7 bases each). The CDR3 loop spans 15 amino acids. Germline CDR1 is MNHEY and CDR2 is SVGAGI. As DNA, the CDR3 is TGTACCAGCAGTTCCCAGGGGGGGGAAGGAGAGACCCAGTACTTC. Translation: CTSSSQGGEGETQYF.

This clonotype was counted at least ten times. The chain links TRBV7-9 to TRBJ2-2; D is ambiguous. V was cut by 0 bases and J by 3 bases, with 8 bases left in between. The CDR3 runs 15 residues. The germline V gene has CDR1 SEHNR and CDR2 FQNEAQ (reference sequence). CDR3 in amino acids: CASSLAPHDTGELFF. CDR3 sequence (DNA): TGTGCCAGCAGCTTAGCGCCGCACGACACCGGGGAGCTGTTTTTT.

This chain joins TRBV4-1 and TRBJ2-7; D is perhaps TRBD1 (5 bases). V was pared by 5 bases and J by 7 bases, with 18 bases between. The germline V gene has CDR1 MGHRA and CDR2 YSYEKL. The CDR3 covers 14 residues. In DNA form, the CDR3 reads TGCGCCAGCAGCTACAGACAAGTGGCAGGGGAGCAGTACTTC. It is translated as CASSYRQVAGEQYF.

With respect to this clonotype: This could be a read error, since a much larger clone is one nucleotide away. The chain employs TRBV10-3 and TRBJ2-3; D is uncertain. Germline V CDR1 and CDR2: ENHRY, SYGVKD. The CDR3 loop spans 15 amino acids. The V and J ends lost 2 bases and 2 bases respectively, with 11 bases between them. The chain's CDR3 is CAISERSASTDTQYF. The CDR3 bases are TGTGCCATCAGTGAGAGGAGTGCTTCCACAGATACGCAGTATTTT.

A word on this clonotype: Germline and junction disagree at one end, which may indicate a read error. J is TRBJ2-6 and V is TRBV11-1, with 9 bases aligning to TRBD1. The germline CDR1 and CDR2 sequences are SGHAT and FQDESV (reference sequence). The CDR3 runs 18 residues. DNA of the CDR3: TGTGCCAGCAGCGGAGACAGGGGGTTGAGCTCTGGGGTCAACGTCCTGACTTTC. As protein: CASSGDRGLSSGVNVLTF.

Turning to this clonotype: A read error may produce the germline difference seen at one junction end. The chain employs TRBV25-1 and TRBJ1-1; 7 bases fit TRBD1. Germline V gives CDR1 MGHDK, CDR2 SYGVNS. This CDR3 has 16 residues. The CDR3 DNA reads as TGTGCCAACAGTCCCAGGGGGGCGGGTGGAGGGACTGGAGCTTTCTTT. Translation: CANSPRGAGGGTGAFF.

Details on this clonotype: A much more abundant neighbour one base away suggests this may be a read error. The rearrangement joins TRBV4-1 to TRBJ1-5; possible D gene TRBD1, 5 bases. The V and J ends lost 3 bases and 3 bases respectively, with 18 bases between them. The CDR3 is 17 residues long. Germline-derived CDR1 and CDR2 are MGHRA and YSYEKL. CDR3 sequence: CASSHDGQGPPNQPQHF. As DNA, the CDR3 is TGCGCCAGCAGCCATGATGGGCAGGGCCCACCCAATCAGCCCCAGCATTTT.

For this clonotype: One end of the junction is discordant with germline, which a read error may explain. The CDR3 DNA reads TGTGCTAGGCGGGGCAGGGTGTCTATTGTCGAGGAGACCCGGTACTTC. Protein: CARRGRVSIVEETRYF. The chain combines TRBV12-3 or TRBV12-4 with TRBJ2-5; tentative D call: TRBD2 (6 bases). The CDR3 is made up of 16 amino acids.

On this clonotype itself: The CDR3 ends on some other residue instead of the conserved phenylalanine or tryptophan, so this is likely a read error. The chain carries TRBV5-1 and TRBJ1-1; D is uncertain. Germline CDR1 and CDR2: SGHRS and YFSETQ. CDR3 length equals 16 residues. The CDR3 DNA sequence: TGCGTCAGCACTGGATTTCTTTTAGGGATGAACACGGAAGCTTTCTCT. Translating it yields CVSTGFLLGMNTEAFS.

This chain links TRBV7-9 with TRBJ1-2; TRBD1 might be the D (5 bases). The CDR3 loop spans 13 amino acids. Trimming removed 5 bases from V and 3 bases from J, with 10 bases in between. Germline V gene data show CDR1 as SEHNR and CDR2 as FQNEAQ (reference sequence). This chain's CDR3 is CASSADSYYGYTF. The CDR3 coding sequence is TGTGCCAGCAGCGCCGACAGTTACTATGGCTACACCTTC.